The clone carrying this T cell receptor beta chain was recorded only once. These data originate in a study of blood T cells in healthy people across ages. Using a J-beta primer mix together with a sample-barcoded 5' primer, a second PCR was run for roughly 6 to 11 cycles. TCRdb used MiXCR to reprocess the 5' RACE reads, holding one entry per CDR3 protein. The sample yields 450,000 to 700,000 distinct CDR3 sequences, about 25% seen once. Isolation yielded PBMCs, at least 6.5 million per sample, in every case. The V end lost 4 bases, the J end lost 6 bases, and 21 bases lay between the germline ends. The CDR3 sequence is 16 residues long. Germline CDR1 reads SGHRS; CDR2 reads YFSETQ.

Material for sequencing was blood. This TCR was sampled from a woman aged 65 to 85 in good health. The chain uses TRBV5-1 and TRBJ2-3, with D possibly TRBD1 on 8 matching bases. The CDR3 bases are TGCGCCAGCAGCCAGTATCTAGGACAGGGAGGGGATACGCAGTATTTT. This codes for CASSQYLGQGGDTQYF.